What follows are 22 T cell receptor beta chains derived from one specimen sequenced in a study of PD-L1 blockade in urothelial cancer. Time point noted: peripheral blood 6 weeks after treatment start. Sequencing was performed with immunoSEQ multiplex PCR; in TCRdb, only in-frame clones are kept and a portion is missing. The top ten hold around 0.94% of the sample, which has under 85,000 clones, approximately 90% seen once. Sequencing was performed on PBMCs, taken around atezolizumab (anti-PD-L1) treatment. The receptors derive from a woman older than 75 with urothelial cancer.

The rearrangement links TRBV27 to TRBJ2-3, with D possibly matching TRBD1 (5 bases). The V gene lost 5 bases and the J gene lost 3 bases, with 18 bases spanning the gap. The CDR3 contains 16 residues. Germline CDR1 is MNHEY and CDR2 is SMNVEV (reference sequence). The CDR3 sequence is CASSLRTPPTTDTQYF. As DNA, the CDR3 is TGTGCCAGCAGTCTACGGACACCTCCTACGACAGATACGCAGTATTTT.

This chain joins TRBV28 and TRBJ2-7, with 8 bases that match TRBD2. V lost 4 bases and J lost 0; bases outside the gene matches: 11. Germline CDR1 is MDHEN and CDR2 is SYDVKM. This CDR3 has 17 residues. The CDR3 is CASSWEVAGGFSYEQYF. CDR3 nucleotide sequence: TGTGCCAGCAGTTGGGAGGTCGCGGGAGGCTTCTCCTACGAGCAGTACTTC.

This CDR3 reads CASSSSTGGFREKLFF. The CDR3 nucleotides are TGTGCCAGCAGTTCGTCCACAGGGGGCTTTCGGGAAAAACTGTTTTTT. This chain links TRBV28 with TRBJ1-4; 9 nucleotides align to TRBD1. J lost 8 bases, V lost 4 bases, and 11 bases had no gene match. CDR1 is MDHEN and CDR2 is SYDVKM in the germline V gene. The CDR3 extends over 16 amino acids.

The chain joins TRBV18 to TRBJ2-2; D is perhaps TRBD2 (5 bases). V lost 3 bases and J lost 5, with 16 bases in between. Germline lookup yields CDR1 KGHSH and CDR2 LQKENI. The CDR3 covers 16 residues. CDR3 DNA: TGTGCCAGCTCACCTGAACTAGATAAGGAAACCGGGGAGCTGTTTTTT. It codes for CASSPELDKETGELFF.

The rearrangement joins TRBV11-3 to TRBJ2-2; 8 nucleotides line up with TRBD1. After removal of 3 bases from V and 0 bases from J, the junction contained 3 bases not matched to a gene. CDR1 is SGHNT and CDR2 is YENEEA in the germline V gene. The CDR3 is 16 residues long. The CDR3 here is CASSLGDRTNTGELFF. DNA of the CDR3: TGTGCCAGCAGCTTGGGGGACAGGACGAACACCGGGGAGCTGTTTTTT.

The chain employs TRBV10-3 and TRBJ1-2, with 11 nucleotides matching TRBD1. Germline values: CDR1 ENHRY, CDR2 SYGVKD. This CDR3 has 15 residues. The junction had 7 bases not matched to a gene; V was cut back by 2 bases and J by 8 bases. CDR3 amino acids: CAISEPGQGAKGYTF. The DNA for the CDR3 is TGTGCCATCAGTGAGCCCGGACAGGGGGCGAAGGGCTACACCTTC.

The chain links TRBV6-6 to TRBJ2-5; a possible D gene is TRBD1 (5 bases). V shed 6 bases and J shed 8 bases, with 22 bases lying between them. This CDR3 spans 15 amino acids. The germline CDR1 and CDR2 sequences are MNHNY and SVGAGI (reference sequence). CDR3 loop: CASSPDNVKSYTQYF. For the CDR3, the DNA is TGTGCCAGCAGCCCGGACAACGTCAAGTCATATACCCAGTACTTC.

The chain has TRBV19 and TRBJ1-1; no clear D. The CDR3 is made up of 14 amino acids. V gave up 1 base and J gave up 1 base, with 7 bases separating them. In germline, CDR1 is LNHDA, CDR2 SQIVND (reference sequence). The CDR3: CASSIVGENTEAFF. The CDR3 DNA follows: TGTGCCAGTAGTATAGTCGGGGAGAACACTGAAGCTTTCTTT.

In this sample, this clone turned up once. The chain uses TRBV7-9 and TRBJ1-1; D not certain. The CDR3 has 16 amino acids. From germline, CDR1 is SEHNR and CDR2 FQNEAQ (reference sequence). The germline V and J ends were trimmed by 2 bases and 0 bases, with 13 bases remaining between them. DNA of the CDR3: TGTGCCAGCAGCTTAACCTCCGGAGGAATGAACACTGAAGCTTTCTTT. This translates into CASSLTSGGMNTEAFF.

The gene calls are TRBV5-1 and TRBJ1-1; weak D call: TRBD1 (6 bases). This CDR3 is built from 14 residues. The ends were cut back, 1 base at V and 6 bases at J, with 13 bases in the middle. The V gene's germline CDR1 is SGHRS and CDR2 YFSETQ. Written as DNA, the CDR3 is TGCGCCAGCAGCTTGAAGGGGGGGGGCGCTGAAGCTTTCTTT. Translation gives CASSLKGGGAEAFF.

The V call is TRBV27, the J call TRBJ1-4; 8 positions agree with TRBD1. Germline V lookup: CDR1 MNHEY, CDR2 SMNVEV (reference sequence). The CDR3 covers 15 residues. The V and J ends lost 5 bases and 8 bases, in that order; junction bases with no gene match: 10. The CDR3 DNA is TGTGCCAGCAGTACCCGACAGGGGTCAGGCGAAAAACTGTTTTTT. Protein sequence: CASSTRQGSGEKLFF.

This clone has only one observation. This chain connects TRBV4-2 to TRBJ1-1, with D hard to call. V was trimmed by 1 base and J by 1 base, leaving 16 bases between them. CDR1 is LGHNA, CDR2 YNFKEQ, per germline. The CDR3 is 17 residues long. The CDR3 DNA sequence: TGTGCCAGCAGCCAAGTGGAGGGCGTGAACTCGAACACTGAAGCTTTCTTT. Its translation is CASSQVEGVNSNTEAFF.

The chain links TRBV9 to TRBJ1-2, with D maybe TRBD1 (5 bases). The CDR3 has 14 residues. CDR1 and CDR2 (germline): SGDLS, YYNGEE. Trimming cost V 0 bases and J 4 bases, with 10 bases left between them. The CDR3 protein is CASSVEEGPYGYTF. The CDR3, as DNA: TGTGCCAGCAGCGTAGAGGAGGGGCCCTATGGCTACACCTTC.

The J gene is TRBJ1-2, the V gene TRBV14; TRBD1 agrees at 8 bases. The trim removed 3 bases at V and 3 bases at J, leaving 0 bases unmatched. The germline CDR1 and CDR2 sequences are SGHDN and FVKESK. This CDR3 is 13 amino acids long. The CDR3 region is CASSQDRDYGYTF. The DNA of the CDR3 is TGTGCCAGCAGCCAGGACAGGGACTATGGCTACACCTTC.

This chain connects TRBV4-1 to TRBJ2-5; a weak D match, TRBD1 (5 bases). The CDR3 totals 14 residues. Germline CDR1 and CDR2: MGHRA and YSYEKL. Trimming left V 6 bases short and J 5 bases short, with 16 bases between. The CDR3 here is CASREIGVSETQYF. CDR3 DNA sequence: TGCGCCAGCAGAGAGATAGGGGTGTCGGAGACCCAGTACTTC.

The chain combines TRBV5-5 with TRBJ1-5; D is undetermined. V dropped 1 base and J dropped 2 bases, with 16 bases sitting between them. The length of the CDR3 is 17 residues. Germline CDR1 and CDR2: SGHKS and YYEKEE (reference sequence). CDR3 DNA sequence: TGTGCCAGCAGCTTGAGGACGCTCGGGGAGGGCAATCAGCCCCAGCATTTT. Its protein product is CASSLRTLGEGNQPQHF.

This clone was observed a handful of times. This rearrangement joins TRBV6-6 to TRBJ2-2; perhaps TRBD2 as D (5 bases). Germline CDR1 and CDR2: MNHNY and SVGAGI (reference sequence). This CDR3 is 15 amino acids long. The V end lost 7 bases, the J end lost 7 bases, and 19 bases lay between the germline ends. In DNA, the CDR3 is TGTGCCAGCAACCCTTCCGGGGTCAGGAGCGGGGAGCTGTTTTTT. Protein product: CASNPSGVRSGELFF.

The CDR3 sequence is CASSAGGAGNTEAFF. CDR3 DNA sequence: TGTGCCAGCAGCGCAGGGGGCGCAGGGAACACTGAAGCTTTCTTT. The chain couples TRBV9 to TRBJ1-1, with 8 bases identical to TRBD1. V lost 3 bases and J lost 1; bases outside the gene matches: 5. Germline V lookup: CDR1 SGDLS, CDR2 YYNGEE. The CDR3 extends over 15 amino acids.

The chain joins TRBV28 to TRBJ1-5; 7 nucleotides agree with TRBD1. CDR1 MDHEN and CDR2 SYDVKM come from the germline V gene. The CDR3 is 14 amino acids. With 4 bases clipped from V and 5 bases from J, the junction kept 5 bases outside the gene matches. CDR3 in DNA: TGTGCCAGCAGTTCGGGACAGACTTATCAGCCCCAGCATTTT. Its translation is CASSSGQTYQPQHF. The entire variable domain, with the rest obtained from reference TRBV28 and TRBJ1-5, is as follows: DVKVTQSSRYLVKRTGEKVFLECVQDMDHENMFWYRQDPGLGLRLIYFSYDVKMKEKGDIPEGYSVSREKKERFSLILESASTNQTSMYLCASSSGQTYQPQHFGDGTRLSIL.

The chain carries TRBV5-1 and TRBJ2-1; possibly TRBD1 for D (6 bases). Trimming removed 3 bases at V and 3 bases at J, with 10 bases between. From germline, CDR1 is SGHRS and CDR2 YFSETQ. This CDR3 region has 14 residues. The CDR3: CASSSMDSYNEQFF. Here the CDR3 DNA reads TGCGCCAGCAGCTCGATGGACAGCTACAATGAGCAGTTCTTC. Supplemented by reference TRBV5-1 and TRBJ2-1, the full variable domain reads KAGVTQTPRYLIKTRGQQVTLSCSPISGHRSVSWYQQTPGQGLQFLFEYFSETQRNKGNFPGRFSGRQFSNSRSEMNVSTLELGDSALYLCASSSMDSYNEQFFGPGTRLTVL.

This chain uses TRBV5-1 with TRBJ1-1, with 9 bases that match TRBD1. J gave up 4 bases and V 4 bases, and 11 bases lay outside the gene matches. Germline-derived CDR1 and CDR2 are SGHRS and YFSETQ. The length of the CDR3 is 16 residues. The CDR3 protein is CASSPLGGDRATEAFF. The CDR3 DNA is TGCGCCAGCAGCCCGCTTGGGGGGGACAGGGCCACTGAAGCTTTCTTT. The variable domain in full, with the rest retrieved from reference TRBV5-1 and TRBJ1-1, is KAGVTQTPRYLIKTRGQQVTLSCSPISGHRSVSWYQQTPGQGLQFLFEYFSETQRNKGNFPGRFSGRQFSNSRSEMNVSTLELGDSALYLCASSPLGGDRATEAFFGQGTRLTVV.

On this clone: The same CDR3 can be traced to other DNA sequences in this sample. The CDR3 region is CASSVGQGRETQYF. Written as DNA, the CDR3 is TGTGCCAGCAGTGTCGGACAGGGGAGGGAGACCCAGTACTTC. The chain recombines TRBV9 with TRBJ2-5; TRBD1 matches at 9 bases. V lost 5 bases, J lost 5 bases, and 7 bases stayed unmatched. Germline CDR1 and CDR2: SGDLS and YYNGEE. This CDR3 contains 14 residues.